This T cell receptor beta chain was captured by sequencing in a study of T cells in Graves' hyperthyroidism and ophthalmopathy. General observations from the study: Ophthalmopathy was identified by the model a median around 5.9 months ahead of onset.

Clinical symptoms, serum thyroxine and TRAb, thyroid ultrasound and orbital computed tomography together formed the diagnostic basis. PBMCs were derived from 9.5 to 10 ml fresh peripheral blood. RNA transcripts gave rise to amplified TCR beta CDR3 regions. The primer set for the first-round RT-PCR of the TCR CDR3 was HTBI. TCRdb recomputed calls from the multiplex PCR reads with MiXCR, one row per CDR3 protein. The repertoire has roughly 170,000 distinct CDR3 sequences, about 18% of them found once; the top ten carry around 27%. In its sample, this clonotype was seen many times. Antigen specificity is unknown. After removal of 6 bases from V and 7 bases from J, the junction contained 9 bases not matched to a gene. This CDR3 spans 15 amino acids. Germline CDR1 reads MDHEN; CDR2 reads SYDVKM.

The sample consisted of blood. The chain carries TRBV28 and TRBJ1-5; TRBD1 matches at 10 bases. The receptor comes from a woman aged 45-60 years with Graves' hyperthyroidism. The CDR3 sequence: CASSFRTGGLQPQHF. The CDR3 DNA reads as TGTGCCAGCAGCTTTCGGACAGGGGGTTTACAGCCCCAGCATTTT.